The entry below describes one T cell receptor (beta chain). A multiplex PCR was run with 60 Vbeta primers and 13 Jbeta primers. Data came from immunoSEQ multiplex PCR; TCRdb stores just in-frame clones and leaves some out. This sample has over 150,000 clones, with 75% to 85% found just once. This specimen comes from a study of cytomegalovirus exposure and HLA in healthy donors. V lost 4 bases to trimming and J lost 3 bases, with 10 bases between them. Germline V CDR1 and CDR2: LNHNV, YYDKDF (reference sequence). The CDR3 contains 13 residues. The chain uses TRBV15 and TRBJ2-7, with D possibly matching TRBD2 (6 bases). The receptor was derived from a young man in good health and CMV-seropositive. Sequenced: PBMCs. In nucleotides, the CDR3 is TGTGCCACCAGCATTAATAGCGGCTACGAGCAGTACTTC. This sequence encodes CATSINSGYEQYF.